This record looks at one TCR beta chain sequence and its context. Its antigen is not identified. The data belong to a study of cytomegalovirus exposure and HLA in healthy donors. Overall study findings and caveats: About 90% or about 30% of the time was how often most TCR beta V segments were productive, according to an earlier analysis. Listed as cytomegalovirus-associated were around 160 TCR beta chains.

The CDR3 runs to 13 residues. Looked up from germline, CDR1 is SGHRS and CDR2 is YFSETQ. PCR involved 60 Vbeta and 13 Jbeta primers. The method was immunoSEQ multiplex PCR; TCRdb's version includes in-frame clones alone and lacks a portion of them. This repertoire includes 35,000 to 45,000 clones. The rearrangement uses TRBV5-1 and TRBJ2-5; D may be TRBD2 (6 bases). Gene TRBJ2-7 matches the end of the DNA better, so the J call may be wrong. The sequence came from a human donor in good health. The specimen sequenced was PBMCs. The CDR3 coding sequence is TGCGCCAGCAGCTGGGGGGACTCCTACGAGCAGTACTTC. Protein: CASSWGDSYEQYF.